The following is a TCR beta chain sequence with its context. Its antigen has not been determined. No base-level quality is on record; no much larger clone is a single base apart. The data stem from a study of cytomegalovirus exposure and HLA in healthy donors (dated by TCRdb to between 2016 and 2019). About the full investigation: According to a later analysis, one platform produced both the roughly 120 validation repertoires and the roughly 660 repertoires of the first cohort. To predict cytomegalovirus infection status, the study brought together high-throughput TCR immunosequencing, statistical association of individual TCRs with disease status, and machine learning. The aim of the study was to test whether cataloging public T cell receptors could identify signatures of past pathogen exposure. Along with the roughly 670-subject first cohort, a separate validation cohort of some 130 different subjects was used.

The germline ends are 8 bases apart after V is trimmed by 1 base and J by 4 bases. From cysteine to phenylalanine, the CDR3 is 13 amino acids long. Solely the CDR3 DNA is kept, with 39 bases framed from the first base. CDR1 GTSNPN and CDR2 SVGIG are derived from the germline V gene (reference sequence). Summary of the overall study and its limitations: Across donors, most TCR sequences were observed very rarely, whereas some public TCRs were present in many individuals. Of the cluster scores, around 95% were above 0 in a later analysis, which found that TCRs clustered in the first cohort also tended to co-occur in the 120 validation repertoires. The authors suggested that the approach could potentially be extended to other disease states and immunological phenotypes. A later analysis lacked HLA typing for the validation cohort, so it scored co-occurrence in that cohort across all 120 or so repertoires. A few of the identified cytomegalovirus-associated TCR beta chains were confirmed in vitro to be specific for cytomegalovirus antigens. In the study, approximately 160 TCR beta chains were listed as associated with cytomegalovirus. The classifier was reported to diagnose cytomegalovirus status with high specificity and sensitivity in both the original and validation cohorts.

Library preparation employed the immunoSEQ multiplex PCR assay. The paper's processing steps were these. To diagnose cytomegalovirus status from the catalog of TCR beta chain sequences, a statistical classification framework was built. Held by TCRdb, this immuneACCESS table contains in-frame sequences only and omits some clones. Under half of the omission traces to an unresolved V gene where checked; the cause of the rest is unknown. That table furnishes V, J and clone size, whereas the DNA furnished D and trimming. The sample includes 100,000 to 150,000 clones, with about 90% observed a single time. The ten largest make up less than 2% of the sample. The donors were included in the validation cohort of over a hundred subjects, a group kept apart from the roughly 680-subject first cohort.

The TCR comes from a woman in her late teens or twenties in good health and CMV-seronegative. Recombination linked TRBV30 to TRBJ1-5; no D gene is confidently identified. The sample consisted of PBMCs. The encoded CDR3 is CAWSEAVNQPQHF. The nucleotide sequence is given as TGTGCCTGGAGTGAAGCGGTAAATCAGCCCCAGCATTTT.